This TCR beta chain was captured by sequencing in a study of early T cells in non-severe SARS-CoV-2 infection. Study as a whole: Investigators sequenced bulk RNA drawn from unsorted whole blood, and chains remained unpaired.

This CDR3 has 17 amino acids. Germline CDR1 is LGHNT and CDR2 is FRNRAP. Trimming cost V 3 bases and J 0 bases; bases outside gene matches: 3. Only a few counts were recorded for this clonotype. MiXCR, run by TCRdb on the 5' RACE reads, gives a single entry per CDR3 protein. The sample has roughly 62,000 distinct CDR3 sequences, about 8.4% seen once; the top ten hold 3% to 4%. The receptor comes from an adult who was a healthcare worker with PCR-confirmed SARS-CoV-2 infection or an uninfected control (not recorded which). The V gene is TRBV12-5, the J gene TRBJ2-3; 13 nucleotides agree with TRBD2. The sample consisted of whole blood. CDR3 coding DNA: TGTGCTAGTGGTTTTGGGGGACTAGCGGGAAGCACAGATACGCAGTATTTT. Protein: CASGFGGLAGSTDTQYF.